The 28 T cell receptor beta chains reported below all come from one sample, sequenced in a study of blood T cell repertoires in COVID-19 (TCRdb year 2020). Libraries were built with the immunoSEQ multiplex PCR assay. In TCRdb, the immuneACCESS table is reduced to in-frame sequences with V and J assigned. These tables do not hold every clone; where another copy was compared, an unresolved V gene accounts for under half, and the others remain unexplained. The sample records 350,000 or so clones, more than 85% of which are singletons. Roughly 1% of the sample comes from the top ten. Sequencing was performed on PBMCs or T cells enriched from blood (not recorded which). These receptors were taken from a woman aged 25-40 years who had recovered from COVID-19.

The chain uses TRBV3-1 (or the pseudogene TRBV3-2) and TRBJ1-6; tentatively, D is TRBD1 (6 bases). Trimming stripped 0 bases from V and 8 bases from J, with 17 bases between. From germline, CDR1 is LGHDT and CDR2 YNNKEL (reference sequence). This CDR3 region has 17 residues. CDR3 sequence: CASSQDREIRGYSPLHF. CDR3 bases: TGTGCCAGCAGCCAAGATCGGGAAATCAGGGGATATTCACCCCTCCACTTT.

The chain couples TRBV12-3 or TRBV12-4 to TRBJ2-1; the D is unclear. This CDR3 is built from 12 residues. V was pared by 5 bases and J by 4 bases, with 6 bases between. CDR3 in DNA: TGTGCCAGCAGTCTCCCGTACAATGAGCAGTTCTTC. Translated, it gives CASSLPYNEQFF.

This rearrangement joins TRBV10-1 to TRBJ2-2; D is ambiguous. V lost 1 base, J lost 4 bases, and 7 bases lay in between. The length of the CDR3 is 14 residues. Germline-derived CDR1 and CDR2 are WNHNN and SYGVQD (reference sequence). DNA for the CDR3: TGCGCCAGCAGTGAGTTAGATTCCACCGGGGAGCTGTTTTTT. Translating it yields CASSELDSTGELFF.

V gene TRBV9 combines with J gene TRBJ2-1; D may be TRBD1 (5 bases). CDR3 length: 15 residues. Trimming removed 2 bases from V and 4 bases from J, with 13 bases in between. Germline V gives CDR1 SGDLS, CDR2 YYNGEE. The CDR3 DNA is TGTGCCAGCAGCGTGGGGCCCAACATATACAATGAGCAGTTCTTC. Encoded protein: CASSVGPNIYNEQFF.

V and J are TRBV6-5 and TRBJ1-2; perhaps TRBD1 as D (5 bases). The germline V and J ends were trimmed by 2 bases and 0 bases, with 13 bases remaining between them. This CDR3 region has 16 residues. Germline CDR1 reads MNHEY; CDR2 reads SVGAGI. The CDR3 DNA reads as TGTGCCAGCAGTTACACCCGGGGCGGGACTAACTATGGCTACACCTTC. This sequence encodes CASSYTRGGTNYGYTF.

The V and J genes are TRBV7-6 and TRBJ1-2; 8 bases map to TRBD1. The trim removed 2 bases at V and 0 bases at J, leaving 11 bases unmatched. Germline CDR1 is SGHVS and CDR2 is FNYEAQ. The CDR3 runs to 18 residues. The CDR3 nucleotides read TGTGCCAGCAGCTTAACCGCAGGGGGCAGACCCCCTAACTATGGCTACACCTTC. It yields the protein CASSLTAGGRPPNYGYTF. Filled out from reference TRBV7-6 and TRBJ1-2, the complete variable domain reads GAGVSQSPRYKVTKRGQDVALRCDPISGHVSLYWYRQALGQGPEFLTYFNYEAQQDKSGLPNDRFSAERPEGSISTLTIQRTEQRDSAMYRCASSLTAGGRPPNYGYTFGSGTRLTVV.

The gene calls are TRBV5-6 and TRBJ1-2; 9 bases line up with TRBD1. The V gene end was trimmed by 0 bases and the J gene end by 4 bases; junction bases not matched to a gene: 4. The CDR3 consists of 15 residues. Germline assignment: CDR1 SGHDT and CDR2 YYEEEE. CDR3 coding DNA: TGTGCCAGCAGCTTGGAAGGGACAGGGAGCTATGGCTACACCTTC. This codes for CASSLEGTGSYGYTF.

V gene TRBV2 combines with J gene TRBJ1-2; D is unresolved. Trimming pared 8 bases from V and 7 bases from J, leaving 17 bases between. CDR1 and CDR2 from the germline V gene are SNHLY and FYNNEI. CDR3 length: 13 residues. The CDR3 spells CASSVGSEGGYTF. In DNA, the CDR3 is TGTGCCAGCTCAGTCGGAAGTGAGGGTGGCTACACCTTC.

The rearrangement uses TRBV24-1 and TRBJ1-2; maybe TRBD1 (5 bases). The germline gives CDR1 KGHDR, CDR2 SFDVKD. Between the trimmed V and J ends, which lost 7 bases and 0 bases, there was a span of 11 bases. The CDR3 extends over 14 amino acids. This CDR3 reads CATSRDSANYGYTF. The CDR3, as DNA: TGTGCCACCAGCCGGGACTCCGCTAACTATGGCTACACCTTC.

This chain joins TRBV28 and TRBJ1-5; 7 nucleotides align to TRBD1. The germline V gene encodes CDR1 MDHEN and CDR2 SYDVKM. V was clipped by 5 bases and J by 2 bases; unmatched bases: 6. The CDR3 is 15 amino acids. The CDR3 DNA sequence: TGTGCCAGCAGTCTACGGACAGGCGGCAATCAGCCCCAGCATTTT. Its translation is CASSLRTGGNQPQHF.

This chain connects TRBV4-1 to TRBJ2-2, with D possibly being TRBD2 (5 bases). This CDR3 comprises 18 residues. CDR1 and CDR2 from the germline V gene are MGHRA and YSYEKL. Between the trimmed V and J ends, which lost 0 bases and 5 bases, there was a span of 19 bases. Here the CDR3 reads CASSQEAWTGPETGELFF. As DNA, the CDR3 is TGCGCCAGCAGCCAAGAAGCCTGGACTGGCCCCGAGACCGGGGAGCTGTTTTTT.

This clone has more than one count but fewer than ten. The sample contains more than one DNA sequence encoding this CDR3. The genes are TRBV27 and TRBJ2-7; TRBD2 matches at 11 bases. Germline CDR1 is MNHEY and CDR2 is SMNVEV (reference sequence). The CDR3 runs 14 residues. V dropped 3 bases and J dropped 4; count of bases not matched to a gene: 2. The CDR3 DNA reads TGTGCCAGCAGTTTCACTAGCGGGGGTTACGAGCAGTACTTC. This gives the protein CASSFTSGGYEQYF.

The CDR3 region has the DNA TGTGCCAGCAGCCCTGACAGGGTTGGTGAAAAACTGTTTTTT. It yields the protein CASSPDRVGEKLFF. The chain combines TRBV7-9 with TRBJ1-4; 7 bases line up with TRBD1. Germline V lookup: CDR1 SEHNR, CDR2 FQNEAQ (reference sequence). This CDR3 region has 14 residues. J gave up 7 bases and V 5 bases, and 7 bases lay outside the gene matches.

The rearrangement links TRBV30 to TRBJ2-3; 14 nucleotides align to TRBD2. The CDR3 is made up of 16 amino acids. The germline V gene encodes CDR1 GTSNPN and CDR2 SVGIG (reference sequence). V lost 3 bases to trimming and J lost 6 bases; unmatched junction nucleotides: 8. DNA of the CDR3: TGTGCCTGGAGCCTTGGACTAGCGGGGGGCGGGGATACGCAGTATTTT. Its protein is CAWSLGLAGGGDTQYF. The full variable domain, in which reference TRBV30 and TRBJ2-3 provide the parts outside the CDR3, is SQTIHQWPATLVQPVGSPLSLECTVEGTSNPNLYWYRQAAGRGLQLLFYSVGIGQISSEVPQNLSASRPQDRQFILSSKKLLLSDSGFYLCAWSLGLAGGGDTQYFGPGTRLTVL.

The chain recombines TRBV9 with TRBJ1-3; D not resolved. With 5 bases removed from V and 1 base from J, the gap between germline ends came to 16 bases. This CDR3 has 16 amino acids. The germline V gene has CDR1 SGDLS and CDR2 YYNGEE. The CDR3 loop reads CASSSGRGVSGNTIYF. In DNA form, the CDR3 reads TGTGCCAGCAGTAGCGGGCGGGGAGTGTCTGGAAACACCATATATTTT.

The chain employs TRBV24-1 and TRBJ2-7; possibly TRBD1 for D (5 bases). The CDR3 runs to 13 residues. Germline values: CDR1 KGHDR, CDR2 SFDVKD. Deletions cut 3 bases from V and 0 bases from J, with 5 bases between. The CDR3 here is CATSDGASYEQYF. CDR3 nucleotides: TGTGCCACCAGTGATGGGGCCTCCTACGAGCAGTACTTC.

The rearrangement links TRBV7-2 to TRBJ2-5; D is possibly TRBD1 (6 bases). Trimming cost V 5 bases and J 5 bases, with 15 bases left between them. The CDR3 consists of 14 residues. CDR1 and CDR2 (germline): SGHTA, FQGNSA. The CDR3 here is CASSLSGAGETQYF. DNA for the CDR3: TGTGCCAGCAGCCTCTCAGGGGCCGGGGAGACCCAGTACTTC.

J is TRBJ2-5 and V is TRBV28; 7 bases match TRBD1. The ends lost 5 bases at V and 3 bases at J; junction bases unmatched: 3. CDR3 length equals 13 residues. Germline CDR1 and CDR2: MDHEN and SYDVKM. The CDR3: CASSPGTEETQYF. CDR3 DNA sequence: TGTGCCAGCAGTCCCGGGACAGAAGAGACCCAGTACTTC.

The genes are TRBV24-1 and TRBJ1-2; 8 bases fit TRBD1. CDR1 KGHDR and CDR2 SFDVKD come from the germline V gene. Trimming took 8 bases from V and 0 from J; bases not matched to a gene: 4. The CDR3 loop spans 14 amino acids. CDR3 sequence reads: CATKGTGSNYGYTF. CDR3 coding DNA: TGTGCCACCAAAGGGACAGGATCTAACTATGGCTACACCTTC.

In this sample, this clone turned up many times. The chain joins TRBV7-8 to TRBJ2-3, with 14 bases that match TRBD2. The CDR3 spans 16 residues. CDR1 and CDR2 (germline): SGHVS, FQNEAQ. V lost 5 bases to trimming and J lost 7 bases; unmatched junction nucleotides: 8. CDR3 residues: CASSTPTSGGAHTQYF. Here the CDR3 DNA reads TGTGCCAGCAGCACCCCGACTAGCGGGGGGGCGCATACGCAGTATTTT.

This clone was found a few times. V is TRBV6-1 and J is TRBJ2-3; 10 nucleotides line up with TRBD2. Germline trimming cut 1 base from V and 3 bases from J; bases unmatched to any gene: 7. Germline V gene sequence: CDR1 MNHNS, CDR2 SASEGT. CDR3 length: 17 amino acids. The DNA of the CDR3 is TGTGCCAGCAGTGAAGAGAGCGGGGGGGGGCCGACAGATACGCAGTATTTT. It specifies CASSEESGGGPTDTQYF.

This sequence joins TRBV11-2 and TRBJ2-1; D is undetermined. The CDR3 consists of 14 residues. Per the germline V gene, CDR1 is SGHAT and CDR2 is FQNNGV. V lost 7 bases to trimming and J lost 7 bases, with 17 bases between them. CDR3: CASTPLSPANEQFF. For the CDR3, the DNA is TGTGCCAGCACCCCGCTGTCCCCCGCGAATGAGCAGTTCTTC.

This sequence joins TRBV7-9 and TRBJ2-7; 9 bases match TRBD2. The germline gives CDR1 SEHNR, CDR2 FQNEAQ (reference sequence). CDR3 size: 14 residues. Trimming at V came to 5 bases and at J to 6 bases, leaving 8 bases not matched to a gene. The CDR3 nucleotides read TGTGCCAGCAGCCCCGCGGTAGCGGGGGCCGAGCAGTACTTC. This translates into CASSPAVAGAEQYF.

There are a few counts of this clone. This chain's CDR3 is CASSLIAGGVTDTQYF. The CDR3 DNA is TGCGCCAGCAGCCTCATAGCGGGGGGGGTCACAGATACGCAGTATTTT. This chain connects TRBV4-1 to TRBJ2-3; TRBD2 agrees at 11 bases. The V segment lost 4 bases and the J segment 2 bases; nucleotides outside the gene matches: 5. Germline V gene lookup returns CDR1 MGHRA and CDR2 YSYEKL. The CDR3 loop spans 16 amino acids.

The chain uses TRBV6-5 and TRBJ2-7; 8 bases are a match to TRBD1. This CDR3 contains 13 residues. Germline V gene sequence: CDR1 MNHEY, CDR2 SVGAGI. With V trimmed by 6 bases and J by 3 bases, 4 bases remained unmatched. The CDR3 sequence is CASRAGTGYEQYF. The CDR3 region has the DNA TGTGCCAGCAGGGCTGGGACAGGCTACGAGCAGTACTTC.

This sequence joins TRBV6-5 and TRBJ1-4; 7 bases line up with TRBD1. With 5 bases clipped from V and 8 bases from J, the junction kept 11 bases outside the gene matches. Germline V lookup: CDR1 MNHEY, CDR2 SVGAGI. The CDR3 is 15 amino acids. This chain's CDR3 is CASSILGTVAEKLFF. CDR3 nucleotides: TGTGCCAGCAGTATCCTCGGGACAGTGGCCGAAAAACTGTTTTTT.

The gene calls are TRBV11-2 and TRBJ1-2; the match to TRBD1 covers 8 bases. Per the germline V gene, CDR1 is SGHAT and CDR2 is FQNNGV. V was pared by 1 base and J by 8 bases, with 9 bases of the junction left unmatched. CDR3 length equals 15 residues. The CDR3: CASSLGNQGAYGYTF. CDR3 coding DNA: TGTGCCAGCAGCTTAGGGAACCAGGGGGCTTACGGCTACACCTTC.

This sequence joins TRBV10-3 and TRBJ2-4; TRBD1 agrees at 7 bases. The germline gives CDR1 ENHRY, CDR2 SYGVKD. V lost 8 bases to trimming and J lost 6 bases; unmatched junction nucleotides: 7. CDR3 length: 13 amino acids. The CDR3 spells CAIRPRDRNIQYF. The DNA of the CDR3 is TGTGCCATCCGACCCCGGGACAGAAACATTCAGTACTTC.